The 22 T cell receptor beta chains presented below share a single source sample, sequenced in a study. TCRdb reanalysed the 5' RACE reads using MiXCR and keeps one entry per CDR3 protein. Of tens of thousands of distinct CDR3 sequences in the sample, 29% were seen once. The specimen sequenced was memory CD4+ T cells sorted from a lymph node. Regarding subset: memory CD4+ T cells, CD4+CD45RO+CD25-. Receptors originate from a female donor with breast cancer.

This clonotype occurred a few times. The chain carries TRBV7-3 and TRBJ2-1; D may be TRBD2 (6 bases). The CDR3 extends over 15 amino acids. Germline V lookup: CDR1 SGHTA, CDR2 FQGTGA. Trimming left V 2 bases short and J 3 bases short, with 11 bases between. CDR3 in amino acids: CASSLGGGYYNEQFF. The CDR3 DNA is TGTGCCAGCAGCTTAGGGGGAGGCTACTACAATGAGCAGTTCTTC. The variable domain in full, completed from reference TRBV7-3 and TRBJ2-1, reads GAGVSQTPSNKVTEKGKYVELRCDPISGHTALYWYRQSLGQGPEFLIYFQGTGAADDSGLPNDRFFAVRPEGSVSTLKIQRTERGDSAVYLCASSLGGGYYNEQFFGPGTRLTVL.

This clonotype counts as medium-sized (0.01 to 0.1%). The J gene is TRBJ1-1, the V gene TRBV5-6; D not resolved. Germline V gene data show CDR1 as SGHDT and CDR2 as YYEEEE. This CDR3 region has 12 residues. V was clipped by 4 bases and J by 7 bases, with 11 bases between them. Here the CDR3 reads CASSSDLDEAFF. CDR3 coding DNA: TGTGCCAGCAGCAGTGATTTGGATGAAGCTTTCTTT.

For the CDR3, the DNA is TGTGCCAGCAGCTATGGCCCTGAGGCCAACGTCCTGACTTTC. Protein: CASSYGPEANVLTF. The rearrangement links TRBV7-2 to TRBJ2-6; D gene ambiguous. Germline CDR1 SGHTA, CDR2 FQGNSA. This CDR3 is 14 amino acids long. The V gene lost 4 bases and the J gene lost 6 bases, with 10 bases spanning the gap.

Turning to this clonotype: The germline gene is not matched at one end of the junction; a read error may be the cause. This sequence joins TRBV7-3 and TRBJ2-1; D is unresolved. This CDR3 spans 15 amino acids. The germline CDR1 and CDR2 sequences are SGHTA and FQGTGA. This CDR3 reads CAGSLSGTPYNEQFF. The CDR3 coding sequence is TGTGCCGGCAGCTTATCCGGAACACCTTACAATGAGCAGTTCTTC.

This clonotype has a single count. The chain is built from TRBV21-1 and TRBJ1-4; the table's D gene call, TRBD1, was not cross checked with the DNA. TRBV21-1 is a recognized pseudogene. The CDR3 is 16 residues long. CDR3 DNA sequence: TGTGCCAGCAGCACCCGAACAGGGGAGACTAATGAAAAACTGTTTTTT. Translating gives CASSTRTGETNEKLFF.

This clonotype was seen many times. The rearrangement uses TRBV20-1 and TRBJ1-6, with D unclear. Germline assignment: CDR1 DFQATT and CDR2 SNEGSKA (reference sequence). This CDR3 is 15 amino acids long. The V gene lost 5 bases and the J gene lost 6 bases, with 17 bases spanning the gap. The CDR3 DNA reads TGCAGTGCTCCTTACAGCCCGGGTCTTAATTCACCCCTCCACTTT. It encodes CSAPYSPGLNSPLHF.

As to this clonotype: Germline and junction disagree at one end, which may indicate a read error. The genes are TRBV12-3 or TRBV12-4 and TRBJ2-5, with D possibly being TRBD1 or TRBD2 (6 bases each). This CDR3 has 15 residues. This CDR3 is CANSLYGGNKETQYF. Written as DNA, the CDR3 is TGTGCCAACAGTTTATACGGGGGCAACAAGGAGACCCAGTACTTC.

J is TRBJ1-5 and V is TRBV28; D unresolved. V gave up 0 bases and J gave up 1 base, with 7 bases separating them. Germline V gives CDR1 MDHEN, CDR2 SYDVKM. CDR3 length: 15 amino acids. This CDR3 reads CASSLWKKSNQPQHF. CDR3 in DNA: TGTGCCAGCAGTTTATGGAAGAAGAGCAATCAGCCCCAGCATTTT. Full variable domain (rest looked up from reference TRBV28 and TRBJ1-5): DVKVTQSSRYLVKRTGEKVFLECVQDMDHENMFWYRQDPGLGLRLIYFSYDVKMKEKGDIPEGYSVSREKKERFSLILESASTNQTSMYLCASSLWKKSNQPQHFGDGTRLSIL.

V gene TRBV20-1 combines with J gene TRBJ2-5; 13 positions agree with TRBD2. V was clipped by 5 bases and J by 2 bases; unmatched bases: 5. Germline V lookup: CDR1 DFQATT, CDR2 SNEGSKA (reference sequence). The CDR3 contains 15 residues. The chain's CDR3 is CSAGLAGVRQETQYF. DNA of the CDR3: TGCAGTGCTGGACTAGCGGGAGTTAGACAAGAGACCCAGTACTTC.

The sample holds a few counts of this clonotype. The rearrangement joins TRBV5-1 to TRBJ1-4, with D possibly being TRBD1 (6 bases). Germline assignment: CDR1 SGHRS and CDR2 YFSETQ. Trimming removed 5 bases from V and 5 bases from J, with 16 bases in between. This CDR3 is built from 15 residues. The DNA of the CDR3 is TGCGCCAGCAGTTTACAAGGACAGTGGAATGAAAAACTGTTTTTT. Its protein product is CASSLQGQWNEKLFF. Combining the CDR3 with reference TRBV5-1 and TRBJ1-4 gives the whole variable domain KAGVTQTPRYLIKTRGQQVTLSCSPISGHRSVSWYQQTPGQGLQFLFEYFSETQRNKGNFPGRFSGRQFSNSRSEMNVSTLELGDSALYLCASSLQGQWNEKLFFGSGTQLSVL.

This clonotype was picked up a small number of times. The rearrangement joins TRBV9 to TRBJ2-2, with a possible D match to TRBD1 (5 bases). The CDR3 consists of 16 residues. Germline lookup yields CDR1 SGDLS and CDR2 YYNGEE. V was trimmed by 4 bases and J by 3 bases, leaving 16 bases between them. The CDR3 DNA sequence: TGTGCCAGCAGCCCGAACCAGGGTCCGGACACCGGGGAGCTGTTTTTT. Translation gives CASSPNQGPDTGELFF.

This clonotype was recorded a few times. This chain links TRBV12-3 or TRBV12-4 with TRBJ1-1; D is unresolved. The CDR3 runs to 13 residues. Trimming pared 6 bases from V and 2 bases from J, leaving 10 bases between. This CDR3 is CASSSGYNTEAFF. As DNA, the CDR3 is TGTGCCAGCAGCTCCGGCTATAACACTGAAGCTTTCTTT.

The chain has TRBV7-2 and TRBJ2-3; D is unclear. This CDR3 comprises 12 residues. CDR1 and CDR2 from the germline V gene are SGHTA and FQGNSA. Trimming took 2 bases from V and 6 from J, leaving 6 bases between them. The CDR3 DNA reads TGTGCCAGCAGCTTATCCTACGATACGCAGTATTTT. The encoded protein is CASSLSYDTQYF.

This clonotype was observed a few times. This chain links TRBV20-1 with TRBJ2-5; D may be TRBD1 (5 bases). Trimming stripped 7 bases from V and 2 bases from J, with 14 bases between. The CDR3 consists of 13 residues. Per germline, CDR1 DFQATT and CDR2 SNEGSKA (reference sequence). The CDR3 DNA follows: TGCAGTGAACTTAGGGCAGGGCAAGAGACCCAGTACTTC. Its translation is CSELRAGQETQYF.

Here the CDR3 reads CASSVQGVAQETQYF. CDR3 DNA sequence: TGTGCCAGCAGTGTACAGGGAGTGGCTCAAGAGACCCAGTACTTC. The genes are TRBV6-5 and TRBJ2-5, with D perhaps TRBD1 (6 bases). Looked up from germline, CDR1 is MNHEY and CDR2 is SVGAGI. This CDR3 spans 15 amino acids. The ends were cut back, 5 bases at V and 2 bases at J, with 15 bases in the middle.

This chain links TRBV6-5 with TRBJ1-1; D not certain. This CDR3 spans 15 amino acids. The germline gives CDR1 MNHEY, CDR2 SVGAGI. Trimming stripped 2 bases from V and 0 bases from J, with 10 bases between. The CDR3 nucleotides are TGTGCCAGCAGTTACCAGTCCAGCATGAACACTGAAGCTTTCTTT. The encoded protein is CASSYQSSMNTEAFF.

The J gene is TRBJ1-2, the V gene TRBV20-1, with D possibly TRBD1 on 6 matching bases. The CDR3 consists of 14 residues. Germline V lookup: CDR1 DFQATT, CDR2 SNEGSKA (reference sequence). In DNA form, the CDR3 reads TGCAGCGCTTGGATACAGGGTCAGAACTATGGCTACACCTTC. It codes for CSAWIQGQNYGYTF.

This chain's CDR3 is CASRSGQTYEQYF. The CDR3 nucleotides are TGTGCCAGCAGATCAGGACAAACCTACGAGCAGTACTTC. The rearrangement joins TRBV7-9 to TRBJ2-7; TRBD1 might be the D (5 bases). Germline CDR1 reads SEHNR; CDR2 reads FQNEAQ (reference sequence). V was shortened by 6 bases and J by 2 bases, with 11 bases between the two germline ends. The CDR3 runs 13 residues.

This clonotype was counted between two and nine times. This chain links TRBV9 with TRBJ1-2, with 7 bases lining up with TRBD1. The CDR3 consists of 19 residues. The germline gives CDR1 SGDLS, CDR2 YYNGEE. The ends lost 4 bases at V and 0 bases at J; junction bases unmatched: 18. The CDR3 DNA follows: TGTGCCAGCAGCCACCCGATTAACAGGGGACTGGGGGCTAACTATGGCTACACCTTC. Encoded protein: CASSHPINRGLGANYGYTF.

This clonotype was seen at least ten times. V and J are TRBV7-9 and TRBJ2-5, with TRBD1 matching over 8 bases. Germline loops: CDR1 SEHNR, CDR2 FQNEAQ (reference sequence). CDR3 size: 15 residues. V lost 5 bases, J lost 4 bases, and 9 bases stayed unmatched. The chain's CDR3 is CASSPTGEEGETQYF. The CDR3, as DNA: TGTGCCAGCAGCCCGACAGGGGAAGAGGGAGAGACCCAGTACTTC.

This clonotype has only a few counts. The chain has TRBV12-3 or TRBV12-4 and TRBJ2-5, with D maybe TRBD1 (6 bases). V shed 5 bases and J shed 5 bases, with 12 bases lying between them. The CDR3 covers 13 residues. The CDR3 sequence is CASSHGGGETQYF. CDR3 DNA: TGTGCCAGCAGTCATGGGGGCGGGGAGACCCAGTACTTC.

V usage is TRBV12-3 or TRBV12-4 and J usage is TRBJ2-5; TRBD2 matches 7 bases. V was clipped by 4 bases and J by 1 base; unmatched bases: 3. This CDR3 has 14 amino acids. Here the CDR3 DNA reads TGTGCCAGCAGTTATTCGGGAGGCCAAGAGACCCAGTACTTC. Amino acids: CASSYSGGQETQYF.